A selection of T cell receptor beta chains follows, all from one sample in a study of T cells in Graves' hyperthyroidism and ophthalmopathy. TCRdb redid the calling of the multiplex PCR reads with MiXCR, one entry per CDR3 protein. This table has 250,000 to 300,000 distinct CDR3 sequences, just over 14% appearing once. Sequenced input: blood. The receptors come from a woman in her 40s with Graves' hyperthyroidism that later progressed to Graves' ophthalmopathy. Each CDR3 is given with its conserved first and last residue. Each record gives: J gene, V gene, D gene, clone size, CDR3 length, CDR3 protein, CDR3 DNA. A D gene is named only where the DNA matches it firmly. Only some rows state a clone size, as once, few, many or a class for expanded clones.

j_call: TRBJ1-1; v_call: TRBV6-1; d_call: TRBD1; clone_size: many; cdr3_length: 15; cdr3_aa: CASSHPRQGNTEAFF; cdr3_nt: TGTGCCAGCAGCCATCCGCGACAGGGAAACACTGAAGCTTTCTTT
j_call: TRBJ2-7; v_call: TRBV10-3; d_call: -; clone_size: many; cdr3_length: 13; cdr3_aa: CAIIDSSSYEQYF; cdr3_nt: TGTGCCATCATCGACTCATCGTCCTACGAGCAGTACTTC
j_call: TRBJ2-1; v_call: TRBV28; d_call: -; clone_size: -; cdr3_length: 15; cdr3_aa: CASSLGGSWGNEQFF; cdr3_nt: TGTGCCAGCAGTTTAGGTGGGAGTTGGGGCAATGAGCAGTTCTTC
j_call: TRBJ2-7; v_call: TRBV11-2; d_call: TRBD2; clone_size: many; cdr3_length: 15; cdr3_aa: CASSLVGTSSYEQYF; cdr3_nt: TGTGCCAGCAGCTTAGTTGGGACTAGCAGCTACGAGCAGTACTTC
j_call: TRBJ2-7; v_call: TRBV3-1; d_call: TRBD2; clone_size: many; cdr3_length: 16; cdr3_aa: CASSWAGGLGGYEQYF; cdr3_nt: TGTGCCAGCAGCTGGGCGGGAGGATTGGGGGGATACGAGCAGTACTTC
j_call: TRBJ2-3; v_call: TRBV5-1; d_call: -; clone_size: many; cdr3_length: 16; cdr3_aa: CASSLEARPSTDTQYF; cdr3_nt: TGCGCCAGCAGCTTGGAGGCGAGGCCTAGCACAGATACGCAGTATTTT
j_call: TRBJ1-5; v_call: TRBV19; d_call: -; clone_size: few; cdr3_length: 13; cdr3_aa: CASRTVSNQPQHF; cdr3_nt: TGTGCCAGTCGCACGGTTAGCAATCAGCCCCAGCATTTT
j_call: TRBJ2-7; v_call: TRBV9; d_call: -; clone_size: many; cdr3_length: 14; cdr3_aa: CASSVSTGLDEQYF; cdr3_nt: TGTGCCAGCAGCGTTTCGACTGGTCTGGACGAGCAGTACTTC
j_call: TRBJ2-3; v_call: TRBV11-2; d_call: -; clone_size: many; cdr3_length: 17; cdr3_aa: CASSRGEISGVTDTQYF; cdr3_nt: TGTGCCAGCAGCCGAGGGGAGATTAGCGGTGTCACAGATACGCAGTATTTT
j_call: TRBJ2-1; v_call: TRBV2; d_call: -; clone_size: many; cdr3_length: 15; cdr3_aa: CASSSGLRGSDEQFF; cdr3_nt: TGTGCCAGCAGCTCGGGACTCCGAGGGAGCGATGAGCAGTTCTTC
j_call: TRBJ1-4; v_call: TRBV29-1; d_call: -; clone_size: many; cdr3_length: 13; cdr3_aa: CSAGSQENEKLFF; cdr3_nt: TGCAGCGCCGGATCACAGGAGAATGAAAAACTGTTTTTT
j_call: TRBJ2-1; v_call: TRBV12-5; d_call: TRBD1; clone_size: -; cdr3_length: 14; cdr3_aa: CASGSDRERNEQFF; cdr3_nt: TGTGCTAGTGGTTCGGACAGGGAACGTAATGAGCAGTTCTTC
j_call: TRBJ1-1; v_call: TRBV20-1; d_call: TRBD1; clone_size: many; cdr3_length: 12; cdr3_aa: CSARDRGTEAFF; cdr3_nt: TGCAGTGCTAGGGACAGGGGGACTGAAGCTTTCTTT
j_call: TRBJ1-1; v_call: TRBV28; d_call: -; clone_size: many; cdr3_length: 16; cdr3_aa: CASSSPRQDLNTEAFF; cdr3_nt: TGTGCCAGCAGTTCCCCTAGACAGGACCTGAACACTGAAGCTTTCTTT
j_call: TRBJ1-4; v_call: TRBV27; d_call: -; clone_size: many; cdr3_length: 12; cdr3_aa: CASSFLGEKLFF; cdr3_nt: TGTGCCAGCAGTTTCCTGGGGGAAAAACTGTTTTTT
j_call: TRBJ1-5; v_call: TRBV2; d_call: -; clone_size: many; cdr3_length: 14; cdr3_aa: CASSREGSNQPQHF; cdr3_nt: TGTGCCAGCAGTCGTGAGGGTAGCAATCAGCCCCAGCATTTT
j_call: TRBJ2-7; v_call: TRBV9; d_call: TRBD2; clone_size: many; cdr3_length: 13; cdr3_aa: CASSPGTSVEQYF; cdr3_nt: TGTGCCAGCAGCCCCGGGACTAGCGTCGAGCAGTACTTC